Sequencing of this T cell receptor beta chain was carried out in a study of OX40 agonist ivuxolimab in advanced cancers. Study summary: Three patients had partial responses: one hepatocellular carcinoma, two cutaneous melanoma.

This CDR3 contains 17 residues. Per germline, CDR1 LNHDA and CDR2 SQIVND (reference sequence). V was clipped by 6 bases and J by 5 bases; unmatched bases: 10. The data were produced by immunoSEQ multiplex PCR, yet TCRdb's version contains in-frame clones alone and is incomplete. The table records 90,000 to 120,000 clones, about 91% of them present only once. The sample consisted of CD4+ or CD8+ T cells sorted from blood, taken in a trial of the OX40 agonist ivuxolimab. The source of this sequence is an adult with an advanced solid tumor such as melanoma, head and neck, liver or kidney cancer. The rearrangement joins TRBV19 to TRBJ2-5; 15 bases match TRBD2. CDR3 sequence: CASSSGLAGGYRETQYF. For the CDR3, the DNA is TGTGCCAGTAGCTCGGGACTAGCGGGAGGTTATAGGGAGACCCAGTACTTC.